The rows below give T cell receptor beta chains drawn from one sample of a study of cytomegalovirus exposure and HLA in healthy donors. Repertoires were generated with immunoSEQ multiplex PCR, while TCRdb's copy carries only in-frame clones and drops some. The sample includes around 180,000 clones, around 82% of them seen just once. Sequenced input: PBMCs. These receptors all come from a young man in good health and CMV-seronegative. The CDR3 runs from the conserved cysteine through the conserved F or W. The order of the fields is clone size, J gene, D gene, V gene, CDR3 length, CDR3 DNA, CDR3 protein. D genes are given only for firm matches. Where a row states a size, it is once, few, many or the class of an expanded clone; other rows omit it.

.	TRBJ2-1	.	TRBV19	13	TGTGCCAGTAGTATAGATCAGTCCAATGAGCAGTTCTTC	CASSIDQSNEQFF
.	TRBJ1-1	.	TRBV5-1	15	TGCGCCAGCAGCTCCCTGGACTTAAAGAACACTGAAGCTTTCTTT	CASSSLDLKNTEAFF
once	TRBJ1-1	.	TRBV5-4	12	TGTGCCAGCAGCTCCCTAGACACTGAAGCTTTCTTT	CASSSLDTEAFF
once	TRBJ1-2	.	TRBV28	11	TGTGCCAGCAGTGACAGTTATGGCTACACCTTC	CASSDSYGYTF
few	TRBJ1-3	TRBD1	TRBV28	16	TGTGCCAGCAGTATCCGGACAGGGAGCTCTGGAAACACCATATATTTT	CASSIRTGSSGNTIYF
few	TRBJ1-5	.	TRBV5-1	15	TGCGCCAGCAGCTTGGATATAGGGGGCAATCAGCCCCAGCATTTT	CASSLDIGGNQPQHF
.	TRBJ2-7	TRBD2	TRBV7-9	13	TGTGCCGGAAGTTGGGAGGGGAGCTACGAGCAGTACTTC	CAGSWEGSYEQYF
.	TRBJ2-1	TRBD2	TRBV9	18	TGTGCCAGCAGCGCGCCGGGACTAGCGGGGGGGTGGGACAATGAGCAGTTCTTC	CASSAPGLAGGWDNEQFF
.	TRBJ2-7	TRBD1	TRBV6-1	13	TGTGCCAGCAGTTCGACAGGGGCCTACGAGCAGTACTTC	CASSSTGAYEQYF
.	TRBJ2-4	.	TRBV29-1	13	TGCAGCGTTGTAGATGGGGGCGATGTCATTCAGTACTTC	CSVVDGGDVIQYF
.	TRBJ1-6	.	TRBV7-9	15	TGTGCCAGCAGCTTACAGGGCCTCTATAATTCACCCCTCCACTTT	CASSLQGLYNSPLHF
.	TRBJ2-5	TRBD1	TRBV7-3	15	TGTGCCAGCAGCTTAGGGGACAGGGCTCGGGAGACCCAGTACTTC	CASSLGDRARETQYF
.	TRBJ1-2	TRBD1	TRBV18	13	TGTGCCAGCTCACCAGGACAGGGCTACGGCTACACCTTC	CASSPGQGYGYTF
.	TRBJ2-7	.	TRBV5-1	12	TGCGCCAGCAGCTTGCTAGGGAGAGAGCAGTACTTC	CASSLLGREQYF
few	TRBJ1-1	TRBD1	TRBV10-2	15	TGCGCCAGCAGTTCACTCGGACAGGGTCGCACTGAAGCTTTCTTT	CASSSLGQGRTEAFF
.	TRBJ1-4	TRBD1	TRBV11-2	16	TGTGCCAGCAGGCCAAAAGGGACAGGCGGTCTCGAAAAACTGTTTTTT	CASRPKGTGGLEKLFF
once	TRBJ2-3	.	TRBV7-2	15	TGTGCCAGCAGTCTTAGCGAGATCAGCACAGATACGCAGTATTTT	CASSLSEISTDTQYF
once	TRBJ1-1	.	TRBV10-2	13	TGCGCCAGCAGTGACCCGAGTAGGGGTGAAGCTTTCTTT	CASSDPSRGEAFF
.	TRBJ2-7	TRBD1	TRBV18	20	TGTGCCAGCTCACTAGCCGTCCGGGACAGGGGTTTTTGGGAACCCTACGAGCAGTACTTC	CASSLAVRDRGFWEPYEQYF
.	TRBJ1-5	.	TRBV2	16	TGTGCCAGCAGGGGTACAGCCACCTATAGCAATCAGCCCCAGCATTTT	CASRGTATYSNQPQHF
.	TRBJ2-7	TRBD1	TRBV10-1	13	TGCGCCAGCCCGGGACAGGCCTCCTACGAGCAGTACTTC	CASPGQASYEQYF
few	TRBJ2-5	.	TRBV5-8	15	TGTGCCAGCATCAATTTCGGGGGTTCCCGGGAGACCCAGTACTTC	CASINFGGSRETQYF
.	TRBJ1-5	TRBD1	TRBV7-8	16	TGTGCCAGCAGCTTAGTAGGGACGGACAGGTCACAGCCCCAGCATTTT	CASSLVGTDRSQPQHF
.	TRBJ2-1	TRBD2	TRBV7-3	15	TGTGCCAGCAGCCGTCGGGAGGGATCCTACAATGAGCAGTTCTTC	CASSRREGSYNEQFF
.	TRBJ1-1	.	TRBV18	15	TGTGCCAGCTCACCGTTTGAGGGAGTGAACACTGAAGCTTTCTTT	CASSPFEGVNTEAFF
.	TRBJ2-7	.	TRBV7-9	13	TGTTCCAGCAGCACAAAGAATTCCTACGAGCAGTACTTC	CSSSTKNSYEQYF
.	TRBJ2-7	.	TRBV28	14	TGTGCCAGCAGTTTAAGAGCAGGACTACGGGTGCAGTACTTC	CASSLRAGLRVQYF
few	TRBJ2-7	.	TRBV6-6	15	TGTGCCAGCAGCCAGGGACTCGGCGGGTTATACGAGCAGTACTTC	CASSQGLGGLYEQYF
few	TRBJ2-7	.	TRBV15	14	TGTGCCACCAGCAGAGATCGCGGGTTCTACGAGCAGTACTTC	CATSRDRGFYEQYF
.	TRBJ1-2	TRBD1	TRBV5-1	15	TGCGCCAGCAGCTTGGCCGGGAGACAGGGCAATGGCTACACCTTC	CASSLAGRQGNGYTF
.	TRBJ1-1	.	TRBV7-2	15	TGTGCCAGCAGCTTAGCGGGGGCCATGAACACTGAAGCTTTCTTT	CASSLAGAMNTEAFF
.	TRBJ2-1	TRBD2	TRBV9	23	TGTGCCAGCAGCGTACCCAAACCAACCCCCGGGACTAGCGGGGGGTTCCATGGGGATGAGCAGTTCTTC	CASSVPKPTPGTSGGFHGDEQFF
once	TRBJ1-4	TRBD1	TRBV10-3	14	TGTGCCGCCTCCACGACAGGGGGAAGGGAAAAACTGTTTTTT	CAASTTGGREKLFF
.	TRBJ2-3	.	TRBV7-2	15	TGTGCCAGCAGCCCGATGGGGGCTGGCACAGATACGCAGTATTTT	CASSPMGAGTDTQYF
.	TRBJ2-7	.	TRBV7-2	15	TGTGCCAGCAGCTTAGCGCGGGGAAGGGCCTACGAGCAGTACTTC	CASSLARGRAYEQYF
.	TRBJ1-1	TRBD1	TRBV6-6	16	TGTGCCAGCAGTTACTCGACAGGGGCCATGAACACTGAAGCTTTCTTT	CASSYSTGAMNTEAFF
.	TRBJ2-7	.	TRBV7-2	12	TGTGCCAGCAGGGGCCGCGGGACCGAGCAGTACTTC	CASRGRGTEQYF
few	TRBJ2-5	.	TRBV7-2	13	TGTGCCAGCAGCTTACCAGGGTCGGAGACCCAGTACTTC	CASSLPGSETQYF
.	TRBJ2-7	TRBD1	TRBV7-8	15	TGTGCCAGCAGCTTGCAGGACAGGGGATCCTACGAGCAGTACTTC	CASSLQDRGSYEQYF
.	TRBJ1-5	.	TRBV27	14	TGTGCCAGCAGCACAGGGAGAAGCAATCAGCCCCAGCATTTT	CASSTGRSNQPQHF
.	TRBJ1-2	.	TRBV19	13	TGTGCCAGTAGTATCAGAGGATTCTATGGCTACACCTTC	CASSIRGFYGYTF
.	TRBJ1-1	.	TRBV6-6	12	TGTGCCAGCAGCCCCCTGCAGTCTGAAGCTTTCTTT	CASSPLQSEAFF
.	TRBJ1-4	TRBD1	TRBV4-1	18	TGCGCCAGCAGCCAAGAAGACAGGGGATGGGATGGGGATGAAAAACTGTTTTTT	CASSQEDRGWDGDEKLFF
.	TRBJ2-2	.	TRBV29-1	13	TGCAGCGCGGGAAAAGGGAACACCGGGGAGCTGTTTTTT	CSAGKGNTGELFF